This T cell receptor (beta chain) was sequenced for a study of blood T cell repertoires in COVID-19. Living in roughly 25 US areas, the participants were between roughly 18 and 90 years of age. Participants had their cohort set by participant-reported clinical history. Original analysis: Reference gene primer amplification gave estimated nucleated cell counts. Produced via immunoSEQ multiplex PCR; TCRdb's table is partial and in-frame only. The V and J calls and the clone size are those of that table, but D and trimming were determined from the DNA. Here the sample spans about 150,000 clones, 87% being singletons. The CDR3 is 17 amino acids. Trimming took 2 bases from V and 5 from J; bases not matched to a gene: 8. In germline, CDR1 is MRHNA, CDR2 SNTAGT.

Source material: PBMCs or T cells enriched from blood (not recorded which). The TCR was taken from a woman in her forties or fifties who had recovered from COVID-19. The chain recombines TRBV6-4 with TRBJ1-6; 8 bases map to TRBD1. CDR3 in amino acids: CASSDPPGGADNSPLHF. CDR3 coding DNA: TGTGCCAGCAGTGACCCCCCAGGGGGCGCGGATAATTCACCCCTCCACTTT.